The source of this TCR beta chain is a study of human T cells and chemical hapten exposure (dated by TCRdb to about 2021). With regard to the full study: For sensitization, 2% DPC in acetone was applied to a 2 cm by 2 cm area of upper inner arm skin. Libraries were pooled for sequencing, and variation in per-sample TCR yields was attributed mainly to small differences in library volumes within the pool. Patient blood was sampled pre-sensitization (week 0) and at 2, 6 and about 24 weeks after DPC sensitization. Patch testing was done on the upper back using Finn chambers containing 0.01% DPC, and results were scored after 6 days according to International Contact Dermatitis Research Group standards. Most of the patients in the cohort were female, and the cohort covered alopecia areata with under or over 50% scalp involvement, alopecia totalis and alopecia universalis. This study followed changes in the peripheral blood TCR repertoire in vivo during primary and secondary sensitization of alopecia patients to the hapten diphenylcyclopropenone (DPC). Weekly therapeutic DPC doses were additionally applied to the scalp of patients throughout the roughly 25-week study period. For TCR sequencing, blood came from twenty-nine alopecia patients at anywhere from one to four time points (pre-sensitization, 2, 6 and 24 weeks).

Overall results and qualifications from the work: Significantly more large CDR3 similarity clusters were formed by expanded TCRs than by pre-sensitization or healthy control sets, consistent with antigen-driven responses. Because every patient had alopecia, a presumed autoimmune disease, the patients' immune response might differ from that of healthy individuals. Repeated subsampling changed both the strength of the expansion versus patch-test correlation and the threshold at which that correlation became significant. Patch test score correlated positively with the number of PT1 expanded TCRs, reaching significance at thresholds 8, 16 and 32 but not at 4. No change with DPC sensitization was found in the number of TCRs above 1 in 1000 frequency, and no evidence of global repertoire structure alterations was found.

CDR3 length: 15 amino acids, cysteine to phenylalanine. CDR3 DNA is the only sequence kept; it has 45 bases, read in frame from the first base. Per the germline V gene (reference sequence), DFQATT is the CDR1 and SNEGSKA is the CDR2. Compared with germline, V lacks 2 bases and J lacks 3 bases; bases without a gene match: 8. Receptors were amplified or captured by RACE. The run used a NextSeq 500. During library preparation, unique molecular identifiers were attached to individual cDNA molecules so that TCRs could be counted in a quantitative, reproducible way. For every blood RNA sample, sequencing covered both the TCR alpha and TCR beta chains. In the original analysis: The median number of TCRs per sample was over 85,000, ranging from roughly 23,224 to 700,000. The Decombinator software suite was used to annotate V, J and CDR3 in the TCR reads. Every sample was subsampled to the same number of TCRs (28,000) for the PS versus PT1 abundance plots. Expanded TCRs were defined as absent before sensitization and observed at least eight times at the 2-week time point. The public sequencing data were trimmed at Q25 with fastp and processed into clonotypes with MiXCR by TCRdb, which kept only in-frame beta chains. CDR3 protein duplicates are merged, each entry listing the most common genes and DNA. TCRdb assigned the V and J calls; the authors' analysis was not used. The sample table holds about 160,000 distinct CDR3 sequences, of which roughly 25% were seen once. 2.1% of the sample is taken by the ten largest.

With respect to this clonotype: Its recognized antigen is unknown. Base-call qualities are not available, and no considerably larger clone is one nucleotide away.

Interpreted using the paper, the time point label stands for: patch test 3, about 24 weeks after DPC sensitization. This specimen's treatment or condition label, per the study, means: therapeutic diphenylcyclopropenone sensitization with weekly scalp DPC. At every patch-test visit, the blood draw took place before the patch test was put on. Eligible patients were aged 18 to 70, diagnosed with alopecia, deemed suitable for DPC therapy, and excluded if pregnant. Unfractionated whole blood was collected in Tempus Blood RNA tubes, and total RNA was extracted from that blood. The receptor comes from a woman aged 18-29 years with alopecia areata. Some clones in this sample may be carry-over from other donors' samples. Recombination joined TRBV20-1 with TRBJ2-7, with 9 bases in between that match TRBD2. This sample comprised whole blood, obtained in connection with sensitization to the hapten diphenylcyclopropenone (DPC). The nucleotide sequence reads TGCAGTGCTAGATCTGGCAGCGGGGGGAACTACGAGCAGTACTTC. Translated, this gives CSARSGSGGNYEQYF.